This T cell receptor beta chain was sequenced for a study of metastatic and nonmetastatic thyroid tumors (dated by TCRdb to the early 2020s). Concerning the study at large: Repertoires were compared across peripheral blood and tumor or nodule tissue samples from malignant and benign thyroid patients.

This clone occurred many times. It lacks a known antigen. It has no much larger one-base neighbor in the sample; base qualities were not kept. No patient had received any treatment before thyroid surgery. Patient clinical samples collected from about 2011 to 2019 were retrospectively analysed using T-cell receptor beta sequencing. Library construction relied on PCR. The sequencer listed for this sample is Illumina HiSeq 4000. High-throughput sequencing was used to profile the CDR3 region of the TCR beta-chain in every patient. The study's own analysis went as follows. A classifier to discriminate distant-metastatic papillary thyroid cancer patients was built from CDR3 differences across clinicopathological groups. The Shannon index was used to measure repertoire diversity, and the Morisita-Horn index was used to measure how similar tumor and blood repertoires were. The raw public reads went through TCRdb reprocessing: fastp at Q25, MiXCR clone calling, in-frame beta chains kept. The V and J calls shown here were made by TCRdb, not taken from the authors' results. The sample profile shows over 20,000 clones; about a sixth of them were found once. The ten largest account for 8% to 13% of the sample.

V is cut back by 6 bases and J by 7 bases, with 13 bases in the junction unmatched. The CDR3 measures 15 amino acids from cysteine to phenylalanine. Left in the record is the CDR3 DNA by itself, 45 bases read in frame from the first base. The germline V gene specifies SGHDT as CDR1 and YYEEEE as CDR2. What the study reported, not specific to this receptor: In both blood and tumor samples, malignant tumors were reported to have significantly higher TCR beta diversity than benign nodules.

The sequence was collected from a female donor with papillary thyroid cancer or a benign thyroid nodule (not recorded which). Some clones in this sample may be carry-over from other donors' samples. Sequencing was performed on tumor tissue. This receptor chain uses TRBV5-6 and TRBJ1-2; a stretch of 9 junction bases matches TRBD1. In nucleotides, the sequence is TGTGCCAGCACCGAAATACAGGGGGCGACGATTGGCTACACCTTC. Its coded protein is CASTEIQGATIGYTF.